This TCR beta chain derives from a study of blood T cells in healthy people across ages. Study-level findings and limits: Long-lived donors carried more naive CD4+ cells and greater diversity than aged donors. Naive T cell percentage by flow cytometry tracked strongly with beta diversity. Age showed a roughly linear inverse relationship with TCR beta diversity per million T cells.

Primers used in a second PCR of roughly 7 to 11 cycles were a sample-barcoded 5' primer and a J-beta primer mix. TCRdb analysed the 5' RACE reads with MiXCR anew, one entry per CDR3 protein. The sample lists some 750,000 distinct CDR3 sequences; 22% were seen once. In its sample, this clonotype was seen a few times. What it recognizes is unknown. The sequenced sample consisted of blood. This receptor was taken from a man aged 65-85 years in good health.

CDR3 bases: TGTGCCAGCAGTCAGGGAGGGTTGGGCTACAATGAGCAGTTCTTC. Residues: CASSQGGLGYNEQFF. The chain employs TRBV6-4 and TRBJ2-1, with 7 nucleotides matching TRBD2. CDR1 MRHNA and CDR2 SNTAGT come from the germline V gene. There are 15 residues in the CDR3. V was pared by 5 bases and J by 3 bases, with 7 bases of the junction left unmatched.